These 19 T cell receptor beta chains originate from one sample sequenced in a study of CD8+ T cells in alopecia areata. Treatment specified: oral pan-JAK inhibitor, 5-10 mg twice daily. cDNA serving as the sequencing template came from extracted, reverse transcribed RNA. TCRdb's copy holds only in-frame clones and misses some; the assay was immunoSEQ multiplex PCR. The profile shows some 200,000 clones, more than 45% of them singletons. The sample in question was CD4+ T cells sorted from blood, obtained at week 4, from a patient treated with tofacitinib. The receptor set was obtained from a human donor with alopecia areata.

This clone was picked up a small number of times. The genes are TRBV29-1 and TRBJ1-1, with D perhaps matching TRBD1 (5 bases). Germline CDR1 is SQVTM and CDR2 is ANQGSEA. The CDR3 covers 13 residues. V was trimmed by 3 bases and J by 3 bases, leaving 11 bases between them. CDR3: CSVEVGVDTEAFF. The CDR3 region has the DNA TGCAGCGTTGAGGTGGGGGTGGACACTGAAGCTTTCTTT.

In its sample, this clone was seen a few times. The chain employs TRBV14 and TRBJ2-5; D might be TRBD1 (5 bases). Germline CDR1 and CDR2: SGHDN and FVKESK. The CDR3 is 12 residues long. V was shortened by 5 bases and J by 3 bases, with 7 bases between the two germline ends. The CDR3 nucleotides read TGTGCCAGCAGCGTCAGGGAAGAGACCCAGTACTTC. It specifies CASSVREETQYF.

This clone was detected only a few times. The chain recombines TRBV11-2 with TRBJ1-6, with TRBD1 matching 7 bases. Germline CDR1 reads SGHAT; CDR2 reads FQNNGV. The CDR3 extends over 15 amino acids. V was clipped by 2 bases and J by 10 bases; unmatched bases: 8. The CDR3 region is CASSLRGQGRSPLHF. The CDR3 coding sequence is TGTGCCAGCAGCTTAAGGGGGCAGGGAAGGTCACCCCTCCACTTT.

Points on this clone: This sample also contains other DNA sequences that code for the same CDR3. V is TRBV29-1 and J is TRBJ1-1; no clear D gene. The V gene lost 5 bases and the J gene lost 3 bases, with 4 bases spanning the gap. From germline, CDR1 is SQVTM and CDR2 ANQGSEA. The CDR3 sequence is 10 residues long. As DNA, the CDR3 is TGCAGCGTTTCCGACACTGAAGCTTTCTTT. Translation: CSVSDTEAFF.

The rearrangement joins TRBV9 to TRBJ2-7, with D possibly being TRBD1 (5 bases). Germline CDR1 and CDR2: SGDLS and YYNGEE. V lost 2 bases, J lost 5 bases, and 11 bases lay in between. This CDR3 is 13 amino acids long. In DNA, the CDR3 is TGTGCCAGCAGCGTCGACAGTTGGGACGAGCAGTACTTC. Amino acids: CASSVDSWDEQYF.

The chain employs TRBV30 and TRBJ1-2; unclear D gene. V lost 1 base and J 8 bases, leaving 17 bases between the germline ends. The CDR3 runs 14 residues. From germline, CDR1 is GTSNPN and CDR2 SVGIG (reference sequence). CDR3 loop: CAWSEFRGMSGYTF. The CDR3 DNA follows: TGTGCCTGGAGTGAGTTCCGGGGAATGAGCGGCTACACCTTC.

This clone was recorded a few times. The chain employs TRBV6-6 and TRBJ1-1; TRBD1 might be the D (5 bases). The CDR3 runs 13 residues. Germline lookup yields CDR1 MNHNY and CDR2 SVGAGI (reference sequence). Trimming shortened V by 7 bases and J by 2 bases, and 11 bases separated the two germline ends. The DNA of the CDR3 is TGTGCCAGCACCTGGGGGGGTAACACTGAAGCTTTCTTT. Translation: CASTWGGNTEAFF.

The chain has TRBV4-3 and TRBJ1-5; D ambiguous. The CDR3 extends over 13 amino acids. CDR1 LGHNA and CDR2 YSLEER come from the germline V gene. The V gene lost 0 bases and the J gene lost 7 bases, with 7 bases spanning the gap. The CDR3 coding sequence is TGCGCCAGCAGCCAAGATCGAGGCCAGCCCCAGCATTTT. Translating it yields CASSQDRGQPQHF.

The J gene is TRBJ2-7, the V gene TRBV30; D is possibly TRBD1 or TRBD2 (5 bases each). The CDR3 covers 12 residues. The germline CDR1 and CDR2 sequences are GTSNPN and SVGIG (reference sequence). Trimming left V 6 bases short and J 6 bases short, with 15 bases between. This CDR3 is CACERSGREQYF. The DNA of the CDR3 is TGTGCCTGTGAACGGTCGGGGCGCGAGCAGTACTTC.

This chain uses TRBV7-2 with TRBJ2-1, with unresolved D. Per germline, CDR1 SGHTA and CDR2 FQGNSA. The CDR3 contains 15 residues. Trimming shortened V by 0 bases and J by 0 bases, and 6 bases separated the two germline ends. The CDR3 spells CASSLALFSYNEQFF. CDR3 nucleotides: TGTGCCAGCAGCTTAGCGCTTTTCTCCTACAATGAGCAGTTCTTC. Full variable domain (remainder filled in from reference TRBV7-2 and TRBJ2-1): GAGVSQSPSNKVTEKGKDVELRCDPISGHTALYWYRQSLGQGLEFLIYFQGNSAPDKSGLPSDRFSAERTGGSVSTLTIQRTQQEDSAVYLCASSLALFSYNEQFFGPGTRLTVL.

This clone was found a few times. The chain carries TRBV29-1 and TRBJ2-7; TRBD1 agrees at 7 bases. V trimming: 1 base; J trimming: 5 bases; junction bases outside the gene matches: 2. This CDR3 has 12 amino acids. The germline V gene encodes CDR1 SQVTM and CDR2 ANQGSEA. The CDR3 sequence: CSVEAQGNEQYF. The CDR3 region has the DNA TGCAGCGTTGAAGCACAGGGGAACGAGCAGTACTTC.

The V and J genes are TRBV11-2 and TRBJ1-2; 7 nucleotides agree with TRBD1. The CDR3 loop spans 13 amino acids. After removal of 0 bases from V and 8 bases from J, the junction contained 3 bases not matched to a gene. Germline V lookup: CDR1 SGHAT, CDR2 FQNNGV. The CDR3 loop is CASSLDGTAGYTF. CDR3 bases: TGTGCCAGCAGCTTAGACGGGACAGCAGGCTACACCTTC.

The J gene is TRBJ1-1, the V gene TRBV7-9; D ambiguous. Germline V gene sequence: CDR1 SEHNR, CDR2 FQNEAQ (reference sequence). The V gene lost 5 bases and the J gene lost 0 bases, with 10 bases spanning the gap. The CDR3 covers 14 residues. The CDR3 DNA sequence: TGTGCCAGCAGCCCGGGCTCAATGAACACTGAAGCTTTCTTT. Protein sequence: CASSPGSMNTEAFF.

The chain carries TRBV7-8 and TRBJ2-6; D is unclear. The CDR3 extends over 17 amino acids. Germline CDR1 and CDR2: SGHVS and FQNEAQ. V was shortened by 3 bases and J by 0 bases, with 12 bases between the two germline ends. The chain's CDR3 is CASSFPIGISGANVLTF. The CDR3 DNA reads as TGTGCCAGCAGCTTCCCAATAGGCATCTCTGGGGCCAACGTCCTGACTTTC.

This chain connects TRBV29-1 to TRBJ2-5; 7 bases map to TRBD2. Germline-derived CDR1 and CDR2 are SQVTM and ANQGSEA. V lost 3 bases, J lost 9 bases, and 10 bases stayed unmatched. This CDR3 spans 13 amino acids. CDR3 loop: CSVDKGRGGAQYF. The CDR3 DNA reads TGCAGCGTTGATAAGGGGCGGGGAGGGGCCCAGTACTTC.

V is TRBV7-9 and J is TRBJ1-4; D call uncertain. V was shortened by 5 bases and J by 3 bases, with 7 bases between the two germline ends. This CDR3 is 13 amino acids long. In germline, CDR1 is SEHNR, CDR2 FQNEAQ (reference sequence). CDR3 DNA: TGTGCCAGCAGCCAGGCCCCTAATGAAAAACTGTTTTTT. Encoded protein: CASSQAPNEKLFF.

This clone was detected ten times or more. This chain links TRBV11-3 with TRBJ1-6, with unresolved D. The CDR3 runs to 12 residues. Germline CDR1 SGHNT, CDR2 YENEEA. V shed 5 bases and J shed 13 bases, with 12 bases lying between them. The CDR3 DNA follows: TGTGCCAGCAGCCTAAACGCCGGGCCCCTCCACTTT. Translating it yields CASSLNAGPLHF.

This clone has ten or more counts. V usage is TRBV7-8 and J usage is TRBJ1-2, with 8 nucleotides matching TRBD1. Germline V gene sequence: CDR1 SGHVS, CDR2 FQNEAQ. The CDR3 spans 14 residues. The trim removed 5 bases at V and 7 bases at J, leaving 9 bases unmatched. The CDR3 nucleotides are TGTGCCAGCAGCCATCGACAGGGGCAGAGTGGCTACACCTTC. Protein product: CASSHRQGQSGYTF.

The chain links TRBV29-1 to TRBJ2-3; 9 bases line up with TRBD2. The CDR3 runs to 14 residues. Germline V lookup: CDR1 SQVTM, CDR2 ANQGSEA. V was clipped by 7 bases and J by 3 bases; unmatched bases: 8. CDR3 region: CSAERGAVTDTQYF. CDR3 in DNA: TGCAGCGCGGAGCGGGGGGCCGTGACAGATACGCAGTATTTT.